This TCR beta chain was sequenced for a study of immune evolution from preneoplasia to lung adenocarcinoma. Study results and limitations: From normal lung to invasive adenocarcinoma, top clone frequencies appeared to decrease. Later-stage lesions seemingly showed higher T cell density and diversity than normal lung.

Of note for this clone: The antigen remains undetermined.

TCRdb's copy holds only in-frame clones and misses some; the assay was immunoSEQ multiplex PCR. Of more than 3,500 clones listed, over 70% are singletons. The CDR3 is 15 residues long. V gave up 5 bases and J gave up 16 bases; unmatched junction bases: 16. The germline CDR1 and CDR2 sequences are SEHNR and FQNEAQ (reference sequence). The sample consisted of FFPE adjacent normal lung tissue. The V gene is TRBV7-9, the J gene TRBJ2-1; TRBD2 agrees at 11 bases. This sequence was found in an older person with lung adenocarcinoma. The CDR3 protein is CASSRRTSGRTRFFF. CDR3 DNA: TGTGCCAGCAGCCGCCGGACTAGCGGGCGGACGCGATTTTTCTTC.